The 23 T cell receptor beta chains in this list originate from one sample, sequenced in a study of shared clonotypes between healthy human individuals. Produced via immunoSEQ multiplex PCR; TCRdb's table is partial and in-frame only. Of 630,000 or so clones listed, roughly 98% were seen once; the top ten hold 0.3%. Naive CD8 cells were CD45RO-negative, positively selected for CCR7, excluding terminally differentiated effector memory CD45RA+ cells. Material: naive CD8+ T cells sorted from blood. The source of these receptors is a man younger than 40 in good health.

This chain links TRBV6-1 with TRBJ1-3; D is ambiguous. The CDR3 consists of 12 residues. The germline V and J ends were trimmed by 7 bases and 5 bases, with 9 bases remaining between them. Germline CDR1 MNHNS, CDR2 SASEGT. DNA of the CDR3: TGTGCCAGCATGGGTATAAGAAACACCATATATTTT. Translating it yields CASMGIRNTIYF.

The V call is TRBV10-3, the J call TRBJ2-7; 7 bases fit TRBD2. The J segment lost 3 bases and the V segment lost 5 bases, leaving 16 bases of the junction unmatched. The V gene's germline CDR1 is ENHRY and CDR2 SYGVKD. The CDR3 totals 17 residues. CDR3 in DNA: TGTGCCATCAGTTCCGGAAGGAGCGGGATCGGATTCTACGAGCAGTACTTC. Translating gives CAISSGRSGIGFYEQYF.

This sequence joins TRBV27 and TRBJ2-1, with TRBD1 as a possible D gene (6 bases). CDR3 length: 13 amino acids. Between the trimmed V and J ends, which lost 0 bases and 10 bases, there was a span of 10 bases. Germline V lookup: CDR1 MNHEY, CDR2 SMNVEV (reference sequence). The CDR3 region has the DNA TGTGCCAGCAGTTTATCGAGGGGGTGGGAGCAGTTCTTC. Its translation: CASSLSRGWEQFF.

The genes are TRBV14 and TRBJ2-2; D unclear. Germline-derived CDR1 and CDR2 are SGHDN and FVKESK. Trimming pared 0 bases from V and 9 bases from J, leaving 14 bases between. This CDR3 has 15 residues. CDR3 region: CASSQDRTRRRELFF. The CDR3 bases are TGTGCCAGCAGCCAAGATAGGACCCGACGCAGGGAGCTGTTTTTT.

Only one count was recorded for this clone. V gene TRBV13 combines with J gene TRBJ2-7; 9 positions match TRBD2. V lost 1 base and J lost 3; bases outside the gene matches: 4. This CDR3 has 15 amino acids. Germline V gene data show CDR1 as PRHDT and CDR2 as FYEKMQ (reference sequence). The CDR3 spells CASSLAAGGHYEQYF. The CDR3 DNA is TGTGCCAGCAGCTTAGCTGCGGGAGGGCACTACGAGCAGTACTTC.

V usage is TRBV19 and J usage is TRBJ2-3, with a possible D match to TRBD1 (5 bases). This CDR3 has 16 residues. In germline, CDR1 is LNHDA, CDR2 SQIVND (reference sequence). V was pared by 6 bases and J by 3 bases, with 19 bases between. In nucleotides, the CDR3 is TGTGCCAGTAGGCCCAGGGTACTACCGCTGACAGATACGCAGTATTTT. Encoded protein: CASRPRVLPLTDTQYF.

The rearrangement joins TRBV18 to TRBJ2-6; maybe TRBD2 (5 bases). Trimming stripped 3 bases from V and 0 bases from J, with 15 bases between. CDR1 is KGHSH and CDR2 is LQKENI in the germline V gene. This CDR3 is 18 amino acids long. The CDR3 loop is CASSPLGAGASGANVLTF. The DNA for the CDR3 is TGTGCCAGCTCACCGTTGGGAGCTGGAGCCTCTGGGGCCAACGTCCTGACTTTC.

CDR3 loop: CASRARKSRGEQFF. The CDR3, as DNA: TGTGCCAGCAGAGCGCGGAAGAGTAGGGGTGAGCAGTTCTTC. This chain uses TRBV6-5 with TRBJ2-1; the D gene is possibly TRBD1 (5 bases). The CDR3 is 14 residues long. V was trimmed by 6 bases and J by 9 bases, leaving 18 bases between them. Germline V gene sequence: CDR1 MNHEY, CDR2 SVGAGI.

This clone was found once. This sequence joins TRBV7-9 and TRBJ1-3; no definite D call. The germline CDR1 and CDR2 sequences are SEHNR and FQNEAQ (reference sequence). The V gene lost 4 bases and the J gene lost 6 bases, with 10 bases spanning the gap. This CDR3 is 13 amino acids long. CDR3: CASSYTFENTIYF. The DNA for the CDR3 is TGTGCCAGCAGCTATACATTTGAAAACACCATATATTTT.

The chain couples TRBV11-2 to TRBJ2-1; 10 bases line up with TRBD2. CDR1 is SGHAT and CDR2 is FQNNGV in the germline V gene. The V segment lost 1 base and the J segment 2 bases; nucleotides outside the gene matches: 5. The CDR3 is 17 residues long. The CDR3 here is CASSLGPGLATYNEQFF. The DNA for the CDR3 is TGTGCCAGCAGCTTAGGGCCGGGACTAGCGACCTACAATGAGCAGTTCTTC.

The CDR3 DNA is TGCGCCAGCAGCTTGGCGGTGAGCGGGAGCGGCCAAGAGACCCAGTACTTC. Translation: CASSLAVSGSGQETQYF. This chain uses TRBV5-1 with TRBJ2-5, with 8 positions matching TRBD2. Germline-derived CDR1 and CDR2 are SGHRS and YFSETQ. The CDR3 extends over 17 amino acids. J lost 1 base, V lost 0 bases, and 8 bases had no gene match.

The chain combines TRBV28 with TRBJ1-1; D call uncertain. Per the germline V gene, CDR1 is MDHEN and CDR2 is SYDVKM. V shed 3 bases and J shed 3 bases, with 14 bases lying between them. The CDR3 is 15 residues long. In DNA, the CDR3 is TGTGCCAGCAGTTTCCGGCTGGGTAAAGACACTGAAGCTTTCTTT. Amino acid sequence: CASSFRLGKDTEAFF.

In nucleotides, the CDR3 is TGTGCCAGCAGCCCTAGACCGGGGGACACTGAAGCTTTCTTT. Amino acids: CASSPRPGDTEAFF. This chain connects TRBV5-5 to TRBJ1-1; D possibly corresponds to TRBD1 (5 bases). Trimming took 4 bases from V and 3 from J, leaving 13 bases between them. CDR3 size: 14 residues. The germline gives CDR1 SGHKS, CDR2 YYEKEE (reference sequence).

The chain is built from TRBV9 and TRBJ2-1, with 7 bases lining up with TRBD2. From germline, CDR1 is SGDLS and CDR2 YYNGEE. J lost 2 bases, V lost 4 bases, and 3 bases had no gene match. The CDR3 is 14 amino acids. The CDR3 coding sequence is TGTGCCAGCAGCACAAGCGGGGCCTACAATGAGCAGTTCTTC. Translated: CASSTSGAYNEQFF.

The chain combines TRBV29-1 with TRBJ2-2, with TRBD1 identical over 8 bases. CDR1 is SQVTM and CDR2 is ANQGSEA in the germline V gene. The CDR3 is made up of 13 amino acids. Losses at the gene ends were 7 bases for V and 6 bases for J; bases not matched to a gene: 7. DNA of the CDR3: TGCAGCGCCGGACAGGGAGTCGCCGGGGAGCTGTTTTTT. Translation: CSAGQGVAGELFF.

This clone was detected once. The chain links TRBV6-5 to TRBJ1-1, with unresolved D. The length of the CDR3 is 15 residues. Trimming removed 4 bases from V and 0 bases from J, with 12 bases in between. Germline CDR1 is MNHEY and CDR2 is SVGAGI. The chain's CDR3 is CASSLGSGVNTEAFF. CDR3 nucleotide sequence: TGTGCCAGCAGTTTAGGGAGTGGGGTGAACACTGAAGCTTTCTTT.

The rearrangement links TRBV27 to TRBJ2-4; tentatively, D is TRBD1 or TRBD2 (5 bases each). Between the trimmed V and J ends, which lost 5 bases and 6 bases, there was a span of 17 bases. The length of the CDR3 is 15 residues. Looked up from germline, CDR1 is MNHEY and CDR2 is SMNVEV (reference sequence). CDR3 in DNA: TGTGCCAGCAGTCCCCAAGGGACGTTCGGAAACATTCAGTACTTC. Translation: CASSPQGTFGNIQYF.

The chain combines TRBV7-9 with TRBJ2-7; D ambiguous. This CDR3 has 13 amino acids. The germline V gene encodes CDR1 SEHNR and CDR2 FQNEAQ (reference sequence). V shed 1 base and J shed 5 bases, with 9 bases lying between them. CDR3 sequence reads: CASSLENSHEQYF. The CDR3 coding sequence is TGTGCCAGCAGCTTAGAGAACAGCCACGAGCAGTACTTC. Together with reference TRBV7-9 and TRBJ2-7, the CDR3 gives the full variable domain: DTGVSQNPRHKITKRGQNVTFRCDPISEHNRLYWYRQTLGQGPEFLTYFQNEAQLEKSRLLSDRFSAERPKGSFSTLEIQRTEQGDSAMYLCASSLENSHEQYFGPGTRLTVT.

The chain has TRBV5-6 and TRBJ2-7, with 12 bases fitting TRBD1. The CDR3 loop spans 17 amino acids. Unmatched junction bases numbered 12, after V lost 3 bases and J lost 5 bases. Per the germline V gene, CDR1 is SGHDT and CDR2 is YYEEEE. The CDR3 DNA follows: TGTGCCAGCAGCTACCGTCTGGGGGGACAGGGGGCCGACGAGCAGTACTTC. It yields the protein CASSYRLGGQGADEQYF.

In DNA form, the CDR3 reads TGCAGCGCGGCCGGGGAATGGGAGACCCAGTACTTC. This sequence encodes CSAAGEWETQYF. The V and J genes are TRBV29-1 and TRBJ2-5; D is perhaps TRBD2 (5 bases). The CDR3 extends over 12 amino acids. Germline V gene lookup returns CDR1 SQVTM and CDR2 ANQGSEA. Trimming removed 7 bases at V and 5 bases at J, with 14 bases between.

This CDR3 is CASSSLGHLGGETQYF. CDR3 nucleotides: TGTGCCAGCAGTTCGCTCGGACACCTGGGAGGGGAGACCCAGTACTTC. The rearrangement links TRBV27 to TRBJ2-5, with 7 positions matching TRBD2. V lost 4 bases to trimming and J lost 5 bases; unmatched junction nucleotides: 13. CDR3 length: 16 amino acids. Germline V lookup: CDR1 MNHEY, CDR2 SMNVEV (reference sequence).

The chain recombines TRBV2 with TRBJ1-5, with D unresolved. The V end was cut by 1 base, the J end by 0 bases, with 10 bases between. Germline V gives CDR1 SNHLY, CDR2 FYNNEI. This CDR3 is 16 amino acids long. The DNA of the CDR3 is TGTGCCAGCAGTGAAGTGGAGACGGATAGCAATCAGCCCCAGCATTTT. It yields the protein CASSEVETDSNQPQHF. Complete variable domain (other parts from reference TRBV2 and TRBJ1-5): EPEVTQTPSHQVTQMGQEVILRCVPISNHLYFYWYRQILGQKVEFLVSFYNNEISEKSEIFDDQFSVERPDGSNFTLKIRSTKLEDSAMYFCASSEVETDSNQPQHFGDGTRLSIL.

This chain connects TRBV7-8 to TRBJ2-1; D is perhaps TRBD2 (6 bases). The CDR3 spans 15 residues. CDR1 SGHVS and CDR2 FQNEAQ come from the germline V gene. Deletions cut 6 bases from V and 2 bases from J, with 14 bases between. CDR3 residues: CASSPVAATYNEQFF. The CDR3 DNA sequence: TGTGCCAGCAGTCCGGTAGCGGCTACCTACAATGAGCAGTTCTTC.